This T cell receptor (beta chain) was retrieved from a study of T cells in tumors after PD-1 blockade. About the research overall: Each patient got pembrolizumab 200 mg every 3 weeks or cemiplimab 350 mg every 2 weeks. Some patients also took daily vismodegib 150 mg during anti-PD-1 treatment. Mean per blood sample: about 110,000 templates (24,679-257,772), about 40,000 unique clonotypes.

Study outcomes and limitations: Some novel exhausted tumor clones appeared in pre-treatment blood, suggesting peripheral recruitment.

Clones were read by immunoSEQ multiplex PCR, and TCRdb kept only the in-frame ones, dropping some. In the table there are approximately 60,000 clones, 74% of which are singletons. As concerns this clone: Its specificity is not known.

The germline V gene encodes CDR1 MDHEN and CDR2 SYDVKM. This CDR3 comprises 15 residues. Losses at the gene ends were 7 bases for V and 1 base for J; bases not matched to a gene: 5. This specimen consisted of PBMCs, obtained after anti-PD-1 treatment. This sequence originates from a human donor with basal cell carcinoma. The gene calls are TRBV28 and TRBJ2-2, with 8 positions matching TRBD1. Here the CDR3 DNA reads TGTGCCAGCACCCCAGGGACAGGGAACACCGGGGAGCTGTTTTTT. This sequence encodes CASTPGTGNTGELFF.